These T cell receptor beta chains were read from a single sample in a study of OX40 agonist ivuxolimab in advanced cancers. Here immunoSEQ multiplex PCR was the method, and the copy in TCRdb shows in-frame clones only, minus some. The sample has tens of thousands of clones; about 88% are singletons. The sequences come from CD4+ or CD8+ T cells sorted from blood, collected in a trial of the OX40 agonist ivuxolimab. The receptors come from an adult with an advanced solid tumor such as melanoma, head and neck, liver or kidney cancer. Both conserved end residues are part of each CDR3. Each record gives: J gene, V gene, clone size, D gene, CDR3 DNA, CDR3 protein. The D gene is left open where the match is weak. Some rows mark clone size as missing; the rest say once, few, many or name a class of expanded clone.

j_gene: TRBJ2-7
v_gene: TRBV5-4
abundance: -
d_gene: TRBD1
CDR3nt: TGTGCCAGCAGCTCCCCGGGACAGGGATTCTACGAGCAGTACTTC
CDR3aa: CASSSPGQGFYEQYF

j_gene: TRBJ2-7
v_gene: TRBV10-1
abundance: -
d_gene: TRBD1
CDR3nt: TGCGCCAGCAGTGCGGGACAGGGGAGGTCCTACGAGCAGTACTTC
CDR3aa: CASSAGQGRSYEQYF

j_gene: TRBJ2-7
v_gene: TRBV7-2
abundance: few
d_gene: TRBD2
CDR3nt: TGTGCCAGCAGCTTAGCAGCGGGAGGGGGAGAGCAGTACTTC
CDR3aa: CASSLAAGGGEQYF

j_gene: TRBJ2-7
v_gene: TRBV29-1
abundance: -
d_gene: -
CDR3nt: TGCAGCGTTGTTGGGGATTCCTACGAGCAGTACTTC
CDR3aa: CSVVGDSYEQYF

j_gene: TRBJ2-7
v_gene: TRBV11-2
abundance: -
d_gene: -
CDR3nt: TGTGCCAGCAGCTTAGCAGGGCGCGAGCAGTACTTC
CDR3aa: CASSLAGREQYF

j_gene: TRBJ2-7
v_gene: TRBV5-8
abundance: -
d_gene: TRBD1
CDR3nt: TGTGCCAGCAGCACTAACAGGGGGCTAGCCTACGAGCAGTACTTC
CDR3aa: CASSTNRGLAYEQYF

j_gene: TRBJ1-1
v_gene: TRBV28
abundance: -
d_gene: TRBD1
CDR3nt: TGTGCCAGCACCGACAGGGTTGAAGCTTTCTTT
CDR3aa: CASTDRVEAFF

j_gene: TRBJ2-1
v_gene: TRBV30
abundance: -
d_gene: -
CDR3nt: TGTGCCTGGAGTGCCCGCCCGGGTAGGACAGACAATGAGCAGTTCTTC
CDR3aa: CAWSARPGRTDNEQFF

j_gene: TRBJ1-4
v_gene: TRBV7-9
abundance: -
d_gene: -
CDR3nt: TGTGCCAGCAGCGCGGACGAGACAACTAATGAAAAACTGTTTTTT
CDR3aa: CASSADETTNEKLFF

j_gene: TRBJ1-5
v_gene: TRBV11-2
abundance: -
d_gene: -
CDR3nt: TGTGCCAGCAGCCCCGGACCCGATCAGCCCCAGCATTTT
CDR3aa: CASSPGPDQPQHF

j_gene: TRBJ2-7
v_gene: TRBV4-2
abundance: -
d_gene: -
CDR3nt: TGTGCCAGCAGCCAAGAGTGGGGGGTACCCTCCTACGAGCAGTACTTC
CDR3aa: CASSQEWGVPSYEQYF

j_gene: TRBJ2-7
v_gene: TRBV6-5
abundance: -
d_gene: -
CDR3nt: TGTGCCAGCAGTTACTCCGGGGACTACGAGCAGTACTTC
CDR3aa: CASSYSGDYEQYF

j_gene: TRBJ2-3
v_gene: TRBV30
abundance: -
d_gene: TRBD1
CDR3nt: TGTGCAATTAAGGGACAGATTCGGGATACGCAGTATTTT
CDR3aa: CAIKGQIRDTQYF

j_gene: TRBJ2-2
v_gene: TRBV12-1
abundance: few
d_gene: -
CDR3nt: TGTGCCAGCACCCCCCTCGGGGCGAACACCGGGGAGCTGTTTTTT
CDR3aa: CASTPLGANTGELFF

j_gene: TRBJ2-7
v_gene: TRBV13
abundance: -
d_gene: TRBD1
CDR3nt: TGTGCCAGCAGCTTAGCCCCGGGACAGGGGGCCTACGAGCAGTACTTC
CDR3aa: CASSLAPGQGAYEQYF

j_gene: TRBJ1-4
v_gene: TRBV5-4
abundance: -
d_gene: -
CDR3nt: TGTGCCAGCAGCCCCGGGAGGGTTGGTGAAAAACTGTTTTTT
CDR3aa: CASSPGRVGEKLFF

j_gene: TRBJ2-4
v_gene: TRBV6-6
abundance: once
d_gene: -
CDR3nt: TGTGCCAGCAGTTACTCGAGGGACATTAAAAACATTCAGTACTTC
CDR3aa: CASSYSRDIKNIQYF

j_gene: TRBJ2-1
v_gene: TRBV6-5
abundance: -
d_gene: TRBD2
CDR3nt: TGTGCCAGCAGTCACCTGACTAGCGCCGACAATGAGCAGTTCTTC
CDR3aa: CASSHLTSADNEQFF

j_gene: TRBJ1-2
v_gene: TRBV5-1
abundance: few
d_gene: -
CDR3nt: TGCGCCAGCAGCTTCGAAGTACGCGGTGGCTACACCTTC
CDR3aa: CASSFEVRGGYTF

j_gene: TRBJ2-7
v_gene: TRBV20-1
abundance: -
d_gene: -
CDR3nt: TGCAGTGCTCCCTCCCCCTCCCAGCAGTACTTC
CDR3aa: CSAPSPSQQYF

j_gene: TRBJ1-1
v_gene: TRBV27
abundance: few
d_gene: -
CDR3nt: TGTGCCAGCAGTTCCCTGGGGGGGGGTGTAAACACTGAAGCTTTCTTT
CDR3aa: CASSSLGGGVNTEAFF

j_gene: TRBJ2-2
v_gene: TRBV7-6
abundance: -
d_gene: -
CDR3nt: TGTGCCAGCAGCTCCTCTCGGGGACAGAACACCGGGGAGCTGTTTTTT
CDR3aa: CASSSSRGQNTGELFF

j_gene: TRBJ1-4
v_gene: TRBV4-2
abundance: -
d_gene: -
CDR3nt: TGTGCCAGCAGCCAGGGGAACCTCATAGCAACTAATGAAAAACTGTTTTTT
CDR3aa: CASSQGNLIATNEKLFF

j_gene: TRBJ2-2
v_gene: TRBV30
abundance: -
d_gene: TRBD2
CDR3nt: TGTGCCTGGAGGCGGGGCGGGGGTTTCACCGGGGAGCTGTTTTTT
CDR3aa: CAWRRGGGFTGELFF

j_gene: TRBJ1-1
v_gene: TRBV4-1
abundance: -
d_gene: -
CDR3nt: TGCGCCAGCAGCCAAGATTGGACAGATAAACAAGCTTTCTTT
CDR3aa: CASSQDWTDKQAFF

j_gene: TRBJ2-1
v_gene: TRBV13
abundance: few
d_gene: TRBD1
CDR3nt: TGTGCCAGCAGCTCGAGACGACAGGGCCCGGGGTTCTTC
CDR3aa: CASSSRRQGPGFF

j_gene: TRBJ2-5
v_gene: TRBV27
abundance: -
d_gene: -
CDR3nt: TGTGCCAGCAGACCTCGGGCAGGGGAGGGTCAAGAGACCCAGTACTTC
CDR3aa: CASRPRAGEGQETQYF

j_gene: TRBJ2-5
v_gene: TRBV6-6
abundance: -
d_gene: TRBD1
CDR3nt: TGTGCCATCCGGCAGGGGGTTCAAGAGACCCAGTACTTC
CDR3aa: CAIRQGVQETQYF

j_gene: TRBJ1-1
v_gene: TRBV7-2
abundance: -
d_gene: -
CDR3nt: TGTGCCAGCAGCTTAGCGATAGGGGGAGTGACTGAAGCTTTCTTT
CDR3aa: CASSLAIGGVTEAFF